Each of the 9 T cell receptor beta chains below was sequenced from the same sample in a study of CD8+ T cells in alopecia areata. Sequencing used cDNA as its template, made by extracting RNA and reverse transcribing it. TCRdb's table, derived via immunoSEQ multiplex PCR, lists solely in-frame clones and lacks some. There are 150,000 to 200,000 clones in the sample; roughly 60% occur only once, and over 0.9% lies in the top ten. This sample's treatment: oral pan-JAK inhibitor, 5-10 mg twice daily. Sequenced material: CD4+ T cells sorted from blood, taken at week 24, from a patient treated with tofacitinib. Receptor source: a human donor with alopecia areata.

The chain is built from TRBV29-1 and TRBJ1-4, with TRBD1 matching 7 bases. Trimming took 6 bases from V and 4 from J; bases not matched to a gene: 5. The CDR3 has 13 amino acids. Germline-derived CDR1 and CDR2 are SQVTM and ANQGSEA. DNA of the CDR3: TGCAGCGTCCGGGACAGCCTTAATGAAAAACTGTTTTTT. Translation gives CSVRDSLNEKLFF.

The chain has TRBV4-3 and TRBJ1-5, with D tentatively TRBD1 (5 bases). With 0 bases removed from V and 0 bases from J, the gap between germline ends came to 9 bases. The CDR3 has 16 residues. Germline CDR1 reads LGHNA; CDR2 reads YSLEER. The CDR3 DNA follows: TGCGCCAGCAGCCAAGATGCGGGGGGTAGCAATCAGCCCCAGCATTTT. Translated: CASSQDAGGSNQPQHF.

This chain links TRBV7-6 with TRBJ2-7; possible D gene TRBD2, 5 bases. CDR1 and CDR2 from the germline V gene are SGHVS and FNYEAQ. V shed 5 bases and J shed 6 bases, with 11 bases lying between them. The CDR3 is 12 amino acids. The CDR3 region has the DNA TGTGCCAGCAGCCCATCACTAGGCGAGCAGTACTTC. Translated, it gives CASSPSLGEQYF.

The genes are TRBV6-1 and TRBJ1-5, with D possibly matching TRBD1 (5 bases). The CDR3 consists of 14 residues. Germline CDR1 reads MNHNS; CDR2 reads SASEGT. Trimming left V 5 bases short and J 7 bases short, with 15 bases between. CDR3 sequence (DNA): TGTGCCAGCAGTTCACAGGACGGAGGGCAGCCCCAGCATTTT. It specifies CASSSQDGGQPQHF.

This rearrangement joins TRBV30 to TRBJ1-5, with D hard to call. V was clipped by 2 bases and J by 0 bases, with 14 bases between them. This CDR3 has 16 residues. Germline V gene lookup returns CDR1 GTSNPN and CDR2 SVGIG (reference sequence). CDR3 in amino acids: CAWSTGSANSNQPQHF. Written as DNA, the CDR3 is TGTGCCTGGAGTACTGGGTCTGCGAATAGCAATCAGCCCCAGCATTTT.

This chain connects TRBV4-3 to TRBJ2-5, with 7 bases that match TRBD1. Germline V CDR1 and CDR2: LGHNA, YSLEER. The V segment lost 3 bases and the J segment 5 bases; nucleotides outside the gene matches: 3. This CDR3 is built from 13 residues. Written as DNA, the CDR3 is TGCGCCAGCAGCCAGACAGGGAAGGAGACCCAGTACTTC. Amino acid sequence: CASSQTGKETQYF.

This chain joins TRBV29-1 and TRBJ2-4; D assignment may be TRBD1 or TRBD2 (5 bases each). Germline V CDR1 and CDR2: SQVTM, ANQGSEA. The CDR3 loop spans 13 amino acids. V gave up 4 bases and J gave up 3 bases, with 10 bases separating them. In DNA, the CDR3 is TGCAGCGTTGGTGGGGCGGGCAAAAACATTCAGTACTTC. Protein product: CSVGGAGKNIQYF.

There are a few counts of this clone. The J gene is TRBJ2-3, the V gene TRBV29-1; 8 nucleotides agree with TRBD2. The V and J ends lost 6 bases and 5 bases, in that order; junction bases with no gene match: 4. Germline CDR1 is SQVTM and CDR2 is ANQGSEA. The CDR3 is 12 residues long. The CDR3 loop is CSVILAGDTQYF. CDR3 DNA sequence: TGCAGCGTAATTCTAGCGGGAGATACGCAGTATTTT.

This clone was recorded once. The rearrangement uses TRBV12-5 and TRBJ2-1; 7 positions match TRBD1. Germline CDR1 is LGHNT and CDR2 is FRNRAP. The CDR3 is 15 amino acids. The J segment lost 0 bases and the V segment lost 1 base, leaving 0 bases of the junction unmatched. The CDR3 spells CASGLAGGSYNEQFF. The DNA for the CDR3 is TGTGCTAGTGGTTTGGCAGGGGGCTCCTACAATGAGCAGTTCTTC.